The rows below give T cell receptor beta chains drawn from one sample of a study of cytomegalovirus exposure and HLA in healthy donors. Generated by immunoSEQ multiplex PCR, the TCRdb table keeps only in-frame clones and is missing some. Here the sample spans approximately 110,000 clones, around three quarters being singletons. Sequencing was performed on PBMCs. The receptor source for this set is a man aged 25-45 years in good health and CMV-seropositive. The CDR3 runs from the conserved cysteine through the conserved F or W. The D gene is left open where the match is weak. Where a row states a size, it is once, few, many or the class of an expanded clone; other rows omit it.

TRBJ2-2 | . | TRBV25-1 | TRBD2 | CASSVLAGGHTGELFF | TGTGCCAGCAGTGTATTGGCGGGGGGGCACACCGGGGAGCTGTTTTTT
TRBJ2-7 | . | TRBV7-2 | . | CASSHGETYEQYF | TGTGCCAGCAGCCATGGTGAGACCTACGAGCAGTACTTC
TRBJ1-5 | few | TRBV11-1 | TRBD1 | CASSSPRGRDQPQHF | TGTGCCAGCAGCTCACCAAGGGGGCGGGATCAGCCCCAGCATTTT
TRBJ2-7 | . | TRBV9 | . | CASSVGTNHPLYEQYF | TGTGCCAGCAGCGTCGGGACAAATCATCCTCTCTACGAGCAGTACTTC
TRBJ1-1 | few | TRBV2 | . | CASSDQGTTEAFF | TGTGCCAGCAGTGACCAGGGGACCACTGAAGCTTTCTTT
TRBJ1-2 | . | TRBV5-1 | TRBD1 | CASSLRDRDVYGYTF | TGCGCCAGCAGCCTCCGGGACAGGGACGTCTATGGCTACACCTTC
TRBJ1-1 | . | TRBV6-1 | . | CASTLGEGTEAFF | TGTGCCAGCACGCTGGGGGAGGGCACTGAAGCTTTCTTT
TRBJ2-7 | . | TRBV28 | . | CASSLSLGAASEQYF | TGTGCCAGCAGTTTGAGTCTAGGGGCGGCTTCCGAGCAGTACTTC
TRBJ2-3 | . | TRBV6-1 | TRBD1 | CATDQGQGIDTQYF | TGTGCCACCGACCAGGGACAGGGTATCGATACGCAGTATTTT
TRBJ1-6 | once | TRBV28 | TRBD1 | CASSSGQQSPLHF | TGTGCCAGCAGTTCGGGACAGCAGTCACCCCTCCACTTT
TRBJ2-4 | . | TRBV4-2 | TRBD2 | CASSQDDKLAGVRTKNIQYF | TGTGCCAGCAGCCAAGATGATAAGCTAGCGGGGGTACGAACCAAAAACATTCAGTACTTC
TRBJ1-5 | few | TRBV5-6 | . | CASSRKDIHSNQPQHF | TGTGCCAGCAGCAGGAAGGACATTCATAGCAATCAGCCCCAGCATTTT
TRBJ1-2 | . | TRBV5-6 | TRBD1 | CASSAETGGVYGYTF | TGTGCCAGCAGCGCGGAAACAGGGGGCGTCTATGGCTACACCTTC
TRBJ1-1 | few | TRBV4-1 | TRBD1 | CASSQEKQGRGTEAFF | TGCGCCAGCAGCCAAGAAAAACAGGGGCGCGGGACTGAAGCTTTCTTT
TRBJ2-7 | . | TRBV10-1 | . | CASSWGLDEQYF | TGCGCCAGCAGTTGGGGGCTCGACGAGCAGTACTTC
TRBJ2-1 | few | TRBV7-6 | . | CASSPTENNEQFF | TGTGCCAGCAGCCCTACAGAGAACAATGAGCAGTTCTTC
TRBJ1-2 | . | TRBV2 | . | CASSVETVGLDGYPF | TGTGCCAGCAGTGTGGAAACAGTAGGCTTGGATGGCTACCCCTTC
TRBJ2-3 | . | TRBV6-4 | TRBD2 | CASSSEAGGSTDTQYF | TGTGCCAGCAGTTCGGAAGCGGGGGGGAGCACAGATACGCAGTATTTT
TRBJ1-5 | few | TRBV2 | . | CASSVGGGRSNQPQHF | TGTGCCAGCAGTGTTGGCGGGGGCAGAAGCAATCAGCCCCAGCATTTT
TRBJ2-5 | . | TRBV9 | TRBD1 | CASSVQDRVETQYF | TGTGCCAGCAGCGTCCAAGACAGGGTGGAGACCCAGTACTTC
TRBJ1-1 | . | TRBV27 | TRBD1 | CASSIGRDRGTTFF | TGTGCCAGCAGTATCGGGCGGGACAGGGGAACGACTTTCTTT
TRBJ1-5 | . | TRBV27 | TRBD1 | CASSSDRGNQPQHF | TGTGCCAGCAGTTCCGACAGGGGCAATCAGCCCCAGCATTTT
TRBJ1-2 | . | TRBV9 | TRBD1 | CASSVSPGGRDYGYTF | TGTGCCAGCAGCGTAAGCCCAGGGGGAAGGGACTATGGCTACACCTTC
TRBJ1-4 | . | TRBV28 | . | CASWQGLSTNEKLFF | TGTGCCAGTTGGCAGGGGCTTTCAACTAATGAAAAACTGTTTTTT
TRBJ1-2 | . | TRBV7-9 | TRBD1 | CASSLAHRGSGYTF | TGTGCCAGCAGCTTAGCCCACAGGGGAAGTGGCTACACCTTC
TRBJ2-7 | . | TRBV28 | TRBD1 | CASSLGDRVYEQYF | TGTGCCAGCAGTTTAGGTGACAGGGTATACGAGCAGTACTTC
TRBJ1-5 | . | TRBV28 | . | CASSPGVNQPQHF | TGTGCCAGCAGCCCAGGGGTCAATCAGCCCCAGCATTTT
TRBJ2-3 | . | TRBV6-1 | . | CASSEGELTDTQYF | TGTGCCAGCAGTGAAGGGGAGCTCACAGATACGCAGTATTTT
TRBJ2-7 | few | TRBV10-3 | TRBD1 | CAISEVSKGTGGAGQYF | TGTGCCATCAGTGAGGTTTCGAAGGGGACAGGGGGCGCGGGGCAGTACTTC
TRBJ1-2 | . | TRBV7-2 | TRBD1 | CASSLARDRGAGYTF | TGTGCCAGCAGCTTAGCGAGGGACAGGGGAGCAGGCTACACCTTC
TRBJ2-3 | . | TRBV29-1 | TRBD2 | CSARWSGGADTQYF | TGCAGCGCACGGTGGAGCGGGGGGGCAGATACGCAGTATTTT
TRBJ2-1 | . | TRBV14 | . | CASSQVRGDNEQFF | TGTGCCAGCAGCCAAGTTAGGGGTGACAATGAGCAGTTCTTC
TRBJ1-1 | . | TRBV5-1 | . | CASSLTMRGNTEAFF | TGCGCCAGCAGCCTTACCATGCGCGGGAACACTGAAGCTTTCTTT
TRBJ1-1 | . | TRBV4-2 | . | CASSQDGQSRLGFF | TGTGCCAGCAGCCAAGATGGACAGTCCCGTTTGGGTTTCTTT
TRBJ2-3 | . | TRBV9 | TRBD2 | CASSAGLVPDTQYF | TGTGCCAGCAGCGCAGGACTAGTCCCAGATACGCAGTATTTT
TRBJ1-5 | . | TRBV7-2 | TRBD1 | CASSFQTGGNQPQHF | TGTGCCAGCAGCTTCCAGACAGGGGGTAATCAGCCCCAGCATTTT
TRBJ2-2 | . | TRBV7-2 | TRBD2 | CASSFSGGTGTGELFF | TGTGCCAGCAGCTTTAGCGGGGGCACGGGGACCGGGGAGCTGTTTTTT
TRBJ1-1 | . | TRBV5-1 | . | CASSFMHPGDTEAFF | TGCGCCAGCAGCTTTATGCACCCGGGGGACACTGAAGCTTTCTTT
TRBJ1-4 | . | TRBV15 | . | CATSREISRNEKLFF | TGTGCCACCAGCAGGGAGATTTCAAGGAATGAAAAACTGTTTTTT
TRBJ2-5 | . | TRBV4-2 | TRBD1 | CASSQEGQIKETQYF | TGTGCCAGCAGCCAAGAGGGACAGATAAAGGAGACCCAGTACTTC
TRBJ2-2 | few | TRBV7-2 | TRBD2 | CASSLAGGTNTGELFF | TGTGCCAGCAGCTTAGCGGGGGGGACGAACACCGGGGAGCTGTTTTTT
TRBJ2-3 | . | TRBV28 | TRBD1 | CASSRRTGLVTDTQYF | TGTGCCAGCAGCCGACGGACAGGGTTGGTCACAGATACGCAGTATTTT
TRBJ2-7 | . | TRBV27 | TRBD1 | CASSLSRTSGNRGNEQYF | TGTGCCAGCAGTTTATCGAGAACCTCCGGGAACAGGGGAAACGAGCAGTACTTC
TRBJ1-2 | . | TRBV6-1 | TRBD1 | CASTWGQGRSGYTF | TGTGCCAGCACCTGGGGACAGGGTAGGTCTGGCTACACCTTC
TRBJ1-3 | . | TRBV19 | TRBD1 | CASIGDRARNGNTIYF | TGTGCCAGTATTGGGGACAGGGCTCGGAACGGAAACACCATATATTTT
TRBJ1-6 | few | TRBV2 | . | CASSAGQPRSPLHF | TGTGCCAGCAGTGCCGGACAGCCTCGATCACCCCTCCACTTT
TRBJ1-1 | once | TRBV4-1 | . | CASSQGVRGEAFF | TGCGCCAGCAGCCAAGGTGTGCGGGGTGAAGCTTTCTTT
TRBJ2-3 | . | TRBV5-1 | TRBD1 | CASSLQILGTADTQYF | TGCGCCAGCAGCTTGCAGATTTTGGGGACAGCAGATACGCAGTATTTT
TRBJ1-2 | . | TRBV28 | . | CASSFTRQVNYGYPF | TGTGCCAGCAGTTTTACTAGACAGGTTAACTATGGCTACCCCTTC
TRBJ2-7 | . | TRBV7-2 | TRBD1 | CASSRSAGTGGNEQYF | TGTGCCAGCAGCCGCAGCGCAGGGACAGGGGGCAACGAGCAGTACTTC
TRBJ2-5 | . | TRBV16 | TRBD1 | CASSPDRGQETQYF | TGTGCCAGCAGTCCGGACAGGGGCCAAGAGACCCAGTACTTC
TRBJ1-1 | . | TRBV6-5 | TRBD1 | CASSSDRQGNTEAFF | TGTGCCAGCAGTTCGGACAGGCAGGGGAACACTGAAGCTTTCTTT
TRBJ2-7 | . | TRBV7-2 | . | CASSLGLSSEQYF | TGTGCCAGCAGCTTAGGGCTTTCATCCGAGCAGTACTTC
TRBJ2-3 | . | TRBV12-5 | TRBD1 | CASGLVRGTGGHTQYF | TGTGCTAGTGGTTTGGTAAGGGGGACAGGGGGCCATACGCAGTATTTT